The present TCR beta chain was sequenced within a study of neoadjuvant anti-PD-1 for oral cavity cancer. Time point reported: after neoadjuvant nivolumab, at surgical resection. TCRdb keeps only in-frame clones here, not all; method: immunoSEQ multiplex PCR. The data show around 70,000 clones, 70% to 90% seen once. The V gene lost 2 bases and the J gene lost 4 bases, with 10 bases spanning the gap. CDR1 is ENHRY, CDR2 SYGVKD, per germline. CDR3 length equals 14 residues. The input for sequencing was PBMCs, taken after nivolumab (anti-PD-1) treatment. The clonotype was recovered from a person between 40 and 79 years old with oral cavity squamous cell carcinoma. This chain links TRBV10-3 with TRBJ2-3; perhaps D is TRBD1 or TRBD2 (5 bases each). The chain's CDR3 is CAISEVLGADTQYF. As DNA, the CDR3 is TGTGCCATCAGTGAGGTGCTGGGGGCAGATACGCAGTATTTT.